Shown below are 17 T cell receptor beta chains from a single sample sequenced in a study of T cells in Graves' hyperthyroidism and ophthalmopathy. Using RNA transcripts as the source, TCR beta CDR3 regions were amplified. A first-round RT-PCR of the TCR CDR3 used the HTBI primer set. One entry per CDR3 protein, called by TCRdb with MiXCR from the multiplex PCR reads. The table shows hundreds of thousands of distinct CDR3 sequences, with approximately 17% occurring only once. The sequenced sample consisted of blood. The receptors here all came from a woman between 18 and 29 years old with Graves' ophthalmopathy.

This clonotype was found many times. The chain links TRBV20-1 to TRBJ2-7; 7 nucleotides agree with TRBD1. Germline CDR1 is DFQATT and CDR2 is SNEGSKA (reference sequence). After removal of 3 bases from V and 0 bases from J, the junction contained 8 bases not matched to a gene. The CDR3 is made up of 15 amino acids. The CDR3 region is CSARAPRQGSYEQYF. In DNA form, the CDR3 reads TGCAGTGCTAGGGCACCGAGACAGGGCTCCTACGAGCAGTACTTC.

J is TRBJ2-7 and V is TRBV5-1; TRBD2 matches at 11 bases. This CDR3 spans 15 amino acids. J was trimmed by 2 bases and V by 3 bases; bases with no gene match: 4. Per germline, CDR1 SGHRS and CDR2 YFSETQ. The CDR3 DNA reads TGCGCCAGCAGCTCGGGACTAGCGGATACCTACGAGCAGTACTTC. Its protein is CASSSGLADTYEQYF.

This clonotype was counted many times. The V and J genes are TRBV6-2 or TRBV6-3 and TRBJ1-6; 7 bases map to TRBD1. Germline assignment: CDR1 MNHEY and CDR2 SVGEGT. The V segment lost 4 bases and the J segment 7 bases; nucleotides outside the gene matches: 4. CDR3 length: 14 amino acids. DNA for the CDR3: TGTGCCAGCAGTTCGGGACAGCACAATTCACCCCTCCACTTT. It is translated as CASSSGQHNSPLHF.

This clonotype was seen ten or more times. The rearrangement links TRBV20-1 to TRBJ2-3, with TRBD2 matching 9 bases. With V trimmed by 7 bases and J by 5 bases, 10 bases remained unmatched. The germline CDR1 and CDR2 sequences are DFQATT and SNEGSKA (reference sequence). The CDR3 is 14 amino acids. The CDR3 reads CSERALAGIDTQYF. In DNA, the CDR3 is TGCAGTGAACGGGCACTAGCGGGCATAGATACGCAGTATTTT.

This clonotype has ten or more counts. V is TRBV13 and J is TRBJ2-7; D not resolved. Germline loops: CDR1 PRHDT, CDR2 FYEKMQ (reference sequence). The length of the CDR3 is 15 residues. With 5 bases removed from V and 0 bases from J, the gap between germline ends came to 14 bases. The CDR3, as DNA: TGTGCCAGCAGCCCCGGGCCTCAAAACTCCTACGAGCAGTACTTC. Residues: CASSPGPQNSYEQYF. Full variable domain (remainder filled in from reference TRBV13 and TRBJ2-7): AAGVIQSPRHLIKEKRETATLKCYPIPRHDTVYWYQQGPGQDPQFLISFYEKMQSDKGSIPDRFSAQQFSDYHSELNMSSLELGDSALYFCASSPGPQNSYEQYFGPGTRLTVT.

The chain joins TRBV4-3 to TRBJ1-6, with 9 bases matching TRBD1. This CDR3 comprises 15 residues. V dropped 6 bases and J dropped 9; count of bases not matched to a gene: 9. Per the germline V gene, CDR1 is LGHNA and CDR2 is YSLEER. CDR3 coding DNA: TGCGCCAGCAGGACTCCGGGACAGGGAACTTCACCCCTCCACTTT. The encoded protein is CASRTPGQGTSPLHF.

This clonotype was observed a handful of times. J is TRBJ1-1 and V is TRBV27, with D tentatively TRBD1 (6 bases). The germline V and J ends were trimmed by 6 bases and 5 bases, with 19 bases remaining between them. The length of the CDR3 is 15 residues. CDR1 and CDR2 (germline): MNHEY, SMNVEV (reference sequence). CDR3 in DNA: TGTGCCAGCAGCCTGGCTACAGGGTCGAGGACTGAAGCTTTCTTT. It specifies CASSLATGSRTEAFF.

The table lists this clonotype with a few counts. The rearrangement joins TRBV7-3 to TRBJ2-2; the D gene is possibly TRBD2 (6 bases). The CDR3 has 13 residues. V was shortened by 2 bases and J by 6 bases, with 7 bases between the two germline ends. In germline, CDR1 is SGHTA, CDR2 FQGTGA. This chain's CDR3 is CASSLAGSGELFF. In nucleotides, the CDR3 is TGTGCCAGCAGCTTAGCGGGGTCCGGGGAGCTGTTTTTT.

The V call is TRBV12-5, the J call TRBJ2-2; maybe TRBD2 (5 bases). CDR1 LGHNT and CDR2 FRNRAP come from the germline V gene. Trimming pared 0 bases from V and 5 bases from J, leaving 16 bases between. This CDR3 spans 17 amino acids. As DNA, the CDR3 is TGTGCTAGTGGTTTGGTAGTTGACTCCCCGGGGACCGGGGAGCTGTTTTTT. It specifies CASGLVVDSPGTGELFF.

This clonotype was counted once. V gene TRBV6-1 combines with J gene TRBJ1-5; the D gene is possibly TRBD1 (5 bases). Trimming shortened V by 1 base and J by 5 bases, and 9 bases separated the two germline ends. The CDR3 is 14 amino acids. Germline CDR1 MNHNS, CDR2 SASEGT. The CDR3 loop is CASSEGRDYQPQHF. CDR3 DNA: TGTGCCAGCAGTGAAGGAAGGGACTATCAGCCCCAGCATTTT.

V usage is TRBV3-1 and J usage is TRBJ2-1; tentatively, D is TRBD2 (6 bases). This CDR3 is built from 16 residues. Germline V gene data show CDR1 as LGHDT and CDR2 as YNNKEL (reference sequence). The V end was cut by 2 bases, the J end by 6 bases, with 17 bases between. CDR3 loop: CASSQFQSGAGNEQFF. Here the CDR3 DNA reads TGTGCCAGCAGCCAATTCCAGTCGGGAGCCGGCAATGAGCAGTTCTTC.

This clonotype was detected ten times or more. The rearrangement links TRBV7-6 to TRBJ2-1, with no clear D. The germline CDR1 and CDR2 sequences are SGHVS and FNYEAQ. There are 13 residues in the CDR3. Trimming left V 3 bases short and J 7 bases short, with 10 bases between. CDR3 DNA: TGTGCCAGCAGCTTTAAGATTTGGAATGAGCAGTTCTTC. Its translation is CASSFKIWNEQFF.

This clonotype was found many times. The V call is TRBV28, the J call TRBJ2-4, with 7 bases matching TRBD2. The CDR3 spans 13 residues. Germline assignment: CDR1 MDHEN and CDR2 SYDVKM. With 4 bases clipped from V and 7 bases from J, the junction kept 4 bases outside the gene matches. CDR3: CASSYRGENIQYF. The CDR3 nucleotides are TGTGCCAGCAGTTATCGGGGGGAGAACATTCAGTACTTC.

This clonotype appeared many times. V is TRBV24-1 and J is TRBJ1-2; D is unclear. V lost 4 bases and J lost 5, with 13 bases in between. CDR1 and CDR2 from the germline V gene are KGHDR and SFDVKD. The CDR3 is made up of 14 amino acids. This chain's CDR3 is CATSDSDPPYGYTF. The CDR3, as DNA: TGTGCCACCAGTGACTCTGACCCCCCATATGGCTACACCTTC.

There are many counts of this clonotype. V is TRBV7-3 and J is TRBJ2-3; D could derive from TRBD1 or TRBD2 (5 bases each). Trimming shortened V by 6 bases and J by 4 bases, and 14 bases separated the two germline ends. This CDR3 is built from 14 residues. Germline V CDR1 and CDR2: SGHTA, FQGTGA. In DNA form, the CDR3 reads TGTGCCAGCAGTCCCAGGGCGGACTCAGATACGCAGTATTTT. Residues: CASSPRADSDTQYF. Full variable domain (remainder filled in from reference TRBV7-3 and TRBJ2-3): GAGVSQTPSNKVTEKGKYVELRCDPISGHTALYWYRQSLGQGPEFLIYFQGTGAADDSGLPNDRFFAVRPEGSVSTLKIQRTERGDSAVYLCASSPRADSDTQYFGPGTRLTVL.

The chain combines TRBV5-1 with TRBJ2-7, with D possibly matching TRBD2 (5 bases). V was trimmed by 1 base and J by 6 bases, leaving 20 bases between them. The V gene's germline CDR1 is SGHRS and CDR2 YFSETQ. The CDR3 runs to 16 residues. In nucleotides, the CDR3 is TGCGCCAGCAGCTTGTCCGGGGAAGGGTACGTGTCCGAGCAGTACTTC. It specifies CASSLSGEGYVSEQYF.

This clonotype was seen repeatedly, ten times or more. The V and J genes are TRBV20-1 and TRBJ2-7; TRBD1 aligns across 9 bases. CDR1 and CDR2 from the germline V gene are DFQATT and SNEGSKA (reference sequence). V was clipped by 3 bases and J by 6 bases; unmatched bases: 6. The CDR3 spans 13 residues. In DNA, the CDR3 is TGCAGTGCTAGCGGGACAGGGATTGTCGAGCAGTACTTC. It is translated as CSASGTGIVEQYF.